This T cell receptor (beta chain) is drawn from a study of blood T cell repertoires in COVID-19. Study background: The United States, Italy and Spain provided the acute and convalescent COVID-19 samples. Nucleic acid was either cDNA or gDNA, and it came from T cells, B-cell-depleted T cells, or PBMCs.

A single count supports this clone. One Seattle source followed patients from active infection through their disease course. Study processing details: Estimation of nucleated cell counts was performed using reference gene primer amplification. Profiled with immunoSEQ multiplex PCR; TCRdb holds only in-frame clones, not every one. That table furnishes V, J and clone size, whereas the DNA furnished D and trimming. Among 440,000 or so clones listed, about 89% were seen once. The TCR sequence derives from a middle-aged woman with COVID-19, enrolled during active disease. The sample taken for sequencing was peripheral blood.

The CDR3 loop is CASSQDGQRGPMIMSSYEQYF. CDR3 nucleotide sequence: TGTGCCAGCAGCCAAGATGGGCAGCGGGGGCCCATGATCATGAGCTCCTACGAGCAGTACTTC. The chain couples TRBV3-1 (or the pseudogene TRBV3-2) to TRBJ2-7; TRBD2 agrees at 8 bases. The V segment lost 0 bases and the J segment 0 bases; nucleotides outside the gene matches: 19. This CDR3 contains 21 residues. CDR1 is LGHDT and CDR2 is YNNKEL in the germline V gene (reference sequence).